The sequence of this TCR beta chain was determined in a study of T cell responses to AZD1222 COVID-19 vaccine. CDR1 and CDR2 from the germline V gene are SGHRS and YFSETQ. V was clipped by 1 base and J by 4 bases, with 8 bases between them. CDR3 length equals 14 residues. Sequencing used immunoSEQ multiplex PCR; TCRdb keeps in-frame clones, though not all of them. The sample lists 60,000 to 85,000 clones, approximately 80% occurring once. The clonotype originates from an adult who received the MenACWY meningococcal vaccine as a control. This chain uses TRBV5-1 with TRBJ2-2; D remains unclear. Sequences were derived from peripheral blood, sampled 28 days after the second dose of the MenACWY control vaccine. The CDR3 DNA follows: TGCGCCAGCAGCTTGTTGGACCCCACCGGGGAGCTGTTTTTT. Protein sequence: CASSLLDPTGELFF.